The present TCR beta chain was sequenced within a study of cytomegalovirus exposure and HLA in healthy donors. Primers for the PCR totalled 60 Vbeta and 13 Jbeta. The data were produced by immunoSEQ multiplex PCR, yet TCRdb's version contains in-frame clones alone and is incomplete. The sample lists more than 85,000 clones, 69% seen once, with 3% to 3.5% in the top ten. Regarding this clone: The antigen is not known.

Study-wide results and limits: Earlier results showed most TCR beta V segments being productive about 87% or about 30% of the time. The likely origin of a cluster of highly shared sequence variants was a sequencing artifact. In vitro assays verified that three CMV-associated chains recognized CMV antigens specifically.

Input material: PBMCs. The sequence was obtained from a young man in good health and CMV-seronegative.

CDR3 nucleotide sequence: TGTGCCAGCAGCCAAGATCAGTCGACAGGGAGTGAAAAACTGTTTTTT. Encoded protein: CASSQDQSTGSEKLFF. The V gene is TRBV4-2, the J gene TRBJ1-4; 7 bases fit TRBD1. CDR1 and CDR2 (germline): LGHNA, YNFKEQ. CDR3 size: 16 residues. V lost 0 bases, J lost 7 bases, and 8 bases stayed unmatched.